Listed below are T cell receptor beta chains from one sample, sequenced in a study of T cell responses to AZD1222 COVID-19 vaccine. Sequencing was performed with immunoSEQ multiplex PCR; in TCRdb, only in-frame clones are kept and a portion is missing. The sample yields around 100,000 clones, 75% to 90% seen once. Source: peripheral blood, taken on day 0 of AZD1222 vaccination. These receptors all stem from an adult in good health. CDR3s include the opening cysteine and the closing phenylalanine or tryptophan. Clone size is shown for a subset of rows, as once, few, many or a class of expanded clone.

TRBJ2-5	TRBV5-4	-	CASSPGRVQETQYF
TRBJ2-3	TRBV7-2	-	CASSLAGGVDTQYF
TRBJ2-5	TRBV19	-	CASSIPGQDQETQYF
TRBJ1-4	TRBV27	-	CASSPREGETTNEKLFF
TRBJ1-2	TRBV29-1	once	CSVDKTGGNGYTF
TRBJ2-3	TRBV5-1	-	CASSLGDRETDTQYF
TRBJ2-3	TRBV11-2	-	CASSSRSTSGNTDTQYF
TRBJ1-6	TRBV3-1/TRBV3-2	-	CASSATGFSPLHF
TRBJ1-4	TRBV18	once	CASSPGATNEKLFF
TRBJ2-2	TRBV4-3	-	CASSRAVGGNTGELFF
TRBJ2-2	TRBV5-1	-	CASSLGGATGELFF
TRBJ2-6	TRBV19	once	CASSSAGAGANVLTF
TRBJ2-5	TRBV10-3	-	CAISPEQGIQETQYF
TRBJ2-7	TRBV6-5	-	CASSSVGYPPTEQYF
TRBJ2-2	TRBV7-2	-	CASSQTGTGDTGELFF
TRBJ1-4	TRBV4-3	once	CASSQVGGTQNEKLFF
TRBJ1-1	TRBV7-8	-	CASSLAQGAGPRAFF
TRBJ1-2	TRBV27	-	CASRPTGHYGYTF
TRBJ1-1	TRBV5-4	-	CASSSPRDRVNTEAFF
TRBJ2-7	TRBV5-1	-	CASTNGQISYEQYF
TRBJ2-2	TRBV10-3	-	CAISEDGQLGELFF
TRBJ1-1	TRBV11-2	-	CASSELTGHTEAFF
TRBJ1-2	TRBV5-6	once	CASSFRGGQGYTF
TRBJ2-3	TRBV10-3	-	CAISGGSSSTDTQYF
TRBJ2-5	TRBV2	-	CASTFIETQYF
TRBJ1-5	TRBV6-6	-	CASTRDREHGQPQHF
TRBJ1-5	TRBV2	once	CASSHRDRVWGNQPQHF
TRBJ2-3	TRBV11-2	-	CATGLAGGGTDTQYF
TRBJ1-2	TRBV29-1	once	CSVATGNYGYTF
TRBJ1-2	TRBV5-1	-	CASSPLPQGEGGYTF
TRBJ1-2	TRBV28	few	CASSLTGVEGYTF
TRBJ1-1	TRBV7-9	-	CASSPTGDGGNTEAFF
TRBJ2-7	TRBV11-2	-	CASSPPLSSYEQYF
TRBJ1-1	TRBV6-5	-	CASSPTAFDTEAFF
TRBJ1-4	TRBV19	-	CASINRGSTNEKLFF
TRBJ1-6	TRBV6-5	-	CASRPGQGNSPLHF
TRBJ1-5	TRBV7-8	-	CASSLETLVNQPQHF
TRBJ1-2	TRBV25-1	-	CASSDVGYYGYTF
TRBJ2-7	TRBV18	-	CASSPGIGGYEQYF
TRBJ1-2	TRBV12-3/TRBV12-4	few	CASSLSRGYTF
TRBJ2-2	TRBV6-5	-	CASSYARQVNTGELFF